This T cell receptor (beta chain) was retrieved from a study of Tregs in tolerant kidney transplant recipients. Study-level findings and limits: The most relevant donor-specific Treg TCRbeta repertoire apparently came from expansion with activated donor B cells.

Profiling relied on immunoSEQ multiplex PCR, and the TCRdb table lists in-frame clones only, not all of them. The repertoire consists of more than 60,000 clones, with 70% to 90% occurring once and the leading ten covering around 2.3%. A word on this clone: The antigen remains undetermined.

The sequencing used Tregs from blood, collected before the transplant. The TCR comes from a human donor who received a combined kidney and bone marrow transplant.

Here the CDR3 DNA reads TGCGCCAGCAGCTCCCTGGCGGGGGGGCACAATGAGCAGTTCTTC. Residues: CASSSLAGGHNEQFF. V gene TRBV5-1 combines with J gene TRBJ2-1; 9 positions match TRBD2. The germline CDR1 and CDR2 sequences are SGHRS and YFSETQ. The V segment lost 3 bases and the J segment 5 bases; nucleotides outside the gene matches: 6. The CDR3 length is 15 residues.